The rows below give T cell receptor beta chains drawn from one sample of a study of shared T cell receptors in the human thymus. Here immunoSEQ multiplex PCR was the method, and the copy in TCRdb shows in-frame clones only, minus some. The table records hundreds of thousands of clones, more than 75% of them present only once. These data also featured in a second study, about human thymus T cells.

Specimen: thymocytes. All receptors derive from a boy in the first two years of life with a congenital heart defect. The CDR3 runs from the conserved cysteine through the conserved F or W. D genes are given only for firm matches. Rows give clone size only sometimes, using once, few, many, or a class for an expanded clone.

>.|TRBJ2-4|TRBD1|TRBV5-1
CASSLADRAAKNIQYF
TGCGCCAGCAGCTTGGCCGACAGGGCGGCCAAAAACATTCAGTACTTC
>.|TRBJ2-3|.|TRBV2
CASSDGGPPDTQYF
TGTGCCAGCAGTGACGGGGGGCCCCCCGATACGCAGTATTTT
>.|TRBJ1-5|.|TRBV4-2
CASSQGRGISNQPQHF
TGTGCCAGCAGCCAAGGGCGGGGGATTAGCAATCAGCCCCAGCATTTT
>.|TRBJ1-2|.|TRBV7-8
CASSQAGAYGYTF
TGTGCCAGCAGCCAGGCAGGGGCCTATGGCTACACCTTC
>.|TRBJ2-1|TRBD2|TRBV4-3
CASSLRLAGGHEQFF
TGCGCCAGCAGCCTCCGACTAGCGGGAGGGCATGAGCAGTTCTTC
>once|TRBJ2-4|TRBD2|TRBV6-1
CASMLREGNIQYF
TGTGCCAGCATGTTGCGGGAGGGAAACATTCAGTACTTC
>.|TRBJ2-7|.|TRBV6-5
CASSRGERAGEQYF
TGTGCCAGCAGCCGTGGGGAGAGGGCCGGCGAGCAGTACTTC
>.|TRBJ1-3|.|TRBV5-6
CASSYTGISGNTIYF
TGTGCCAGCAGCTACACAGGGATTTCTGGAAACACCATATATTTT
>.|TRBJ2-7|TRBD2|TRBV4-3
CASSQEIGEGLAGGFSYEQYF
TGCGCCAGCAGCCAAGAGATAGGAGAGGGACTAGCGGGAGGTTTCTCCTACGAGCAGTACTTC
>.|TRBJ1-1|.|TRBV19
CATDGGGEAFF
TGTGCCACAGACGGGGGGGGCGAAGCTTTCTTT
>.|TRBJ2-7|.|TRBV19
CASSIGPGQRLSSYEQYF
TGTGCCAGTAGTATAGGCCCCGGACAGAGGTTGAGCTCCTACGAGCAGTACTTC
>.|TRBJ2-4|.|TRBV9
CASSVVALGLPIAKNIQYF
TGTGCCAGCAGCGTAGTCGCCCTGGGGCTACCGATAGCCAAAAACATTCAGTACTTC
>.|TRBJ2-5|.|TRBV7-2
CASSLAGREEETQYF
TGTGCCAGCAGCTTAGCCGGCAGGGAGGAAGAGACCCAGTACTTC
>.|TRBJ1-5|TRBD1|TRBV4-2
CASRSGTGCGQPQHF
TGTGCCAGCAGGTCCGGGACAGGGTGTGGTCAGCCCCAGCATTTT
>.|TRBJ2-7|TRBD1|TRBV28
CASRPRQGSYEQYF
TGTGCCAGCAGGCCTAGACAGGGGTCCTACGAGCAGTACTTC
>.|TRBJ2-1|.|TRBV4-1
CASSQSGRNEQFF
TGCGCCAGCAGCCAATCAGGGCGGAATGAGCAGTTCTTC
>.|TRBJ1-1|.|TRBV6-5
CASSYGQGGTEAFF
TGTGCCAGCAGTTACGGCCAGGGTGGCACTGAAGCTTTCTTT
>.|TRBJ1-1|.|TRBV27
CASSRDRGANTEAFF
TGTGCCAGCAGTCGCGATCGGGGTGCGAACACTGAAGCTTTCTTT
>.|TRBJ1-2|.|TRBV18
CASSPGTTYGYTF
TGTGCCAGCTCACCCGGGACAACCTATGGCTACACCTTC
>.|TRBJ2-7|.|TRBV7-6
CASSSILPGGISYEQYF
TGTGCCAGCAGCTCAATACTACCTGGGGGGATTTCCTACGAGCAGTACTTC
>.|TRBJ1-3|TRBD1|TRBV18
CASSPATGETIYF
TGTGCCAGCTCACCGGCCACAGGGGAAACCATATATTTT
>.|TRBJ2-3|TRBD2|TRBV5-6
CASSFRVSGDPPRDTQYF
TGTGCCAGCAGCTTTAGGGTTAGCGGGGATCCACCACGAGATACGCAGTATTTT
>.|TRBJ1-3|TRBD1|TRBV4-3
CASSQDGQGWDTIYF
TGCGCCAGCAGCCAAGATGGACAGGGCTGGGACACCATATATTTT
>.|TRBJ1-2|.|TRBV7-2
CASSLASVGVVDGYTF
TGTGCCAGCAGCTTAGCGTCGGTCGGGGTTGTCGATGGCTACACCTTC
>.|TRBJ2-3|TRBD2|TRBV6-4
CASSDRAGGDTQYF
TGTGCCAGCAGTGACCGAGCGGGGGGTGATACGCAGTATTTT
>.|TRBJ2-4|TRBD2|TRBV7-2
CASSAMRGAKNIQYF
TGTGCCAGCAGCGCTATGCGGGGGGCCAAAAACATTCAGTACTTC
>.|TRBJ1-3|TRBD1|TRBV19
CASSDRVERGNTIYF
TGTGCCAGTAGTGACAGGGTGGAGAGGGGAAACACCATATATTTT
>few|TRBJ2-1|.|TRBV2
CASSGAWQGSYNEQFF
TGTGCCAGCAGTGGGGCGTGGCAGGGCTCCTACAATGAGCAGTTCTTC
>once|TRBJ2-3|.|TRBV28
CASREIMGRGTQYF
TGTGCCAGCAGGGAAATCATGGGAAGGGGTACGCAGTATTTT
>.|TRBJ1-2|TRBD1|TRBV18
CASFPGTGHGYTF
TGTGCCAGCTTCCCCGGGACAGGACATGGCTACACCTTC
>.|TRBJ2-2|.|TRBV2
CASREEEGTGELFF
TGTGCCAGCAGAGAGGAGGAGGGGACCGGGGAGCTGTTTTTT
>.|TRBJ2-5|TRBD2|TRBV4-2
CASSQDSLAGEVETQYF
TGTGCCAGCAGCCAAGATTCGCTAGCGGGGGAGGTAGAGACCCAGTACTTC
>.|TRBJ1-5|TRBD1|TRBV28
CANLPGTANQPQHF
TGTGCCAACCTACCCGGGACAGCTAATCAGCCCCAGCATTTT
>.|TRBJ1-1|.|TRBV2
CASSEGGGWMNTEAFF
TGTGCCAGCAGTGAGGGGGGGGGATGGATGAACACTGAAGCTTTCTTT
>.|TRBJ2-2|TRBD2|TRBV4-3
CASSQGTSGRAGLGGELFF
TGCGCCAGCAGCCAAGGGACTAGCGGGAGGGCCGGACTCGGCGGGGAGCTGTTTTTT
>once|TRBJ1-5|TRBD1|TRBV28
CASSADRGSNQPQHF
TGTGCCAGCAGTGCGGACAGGGGTAGCAATCAGCCCCAGCATTTT
>.|TRBJ2-5|.|TRBV7-8
CASSLGPGPKTQYF
TGTGCCAGCAGCTTAGGCCCAGGGCCGAAGACCCAGTACTTC
>.|TRBJ2-4|.|TRBV7-2
CASSPRQGRDIQYF
TGTGCCAGCAGCCCTCGACAGGGGAGGGACATTCAGTACTTC
>once|TRBJ2-7|TRBD2|TRBV27
CASSLGTRSSYEQYF
TGTGCCAGCAGTTTAGGGACTAGGTCCTCCTACGAGCAGTACTTC
>.|TRBJ2-1|.|TRBV7-9
CASRAGTSSYNEQFF
TGTGCCAGCAGGGCCGGGACAAGCTCCTACAATGAGCAGTTCTTC
>.|TRBJ2-1|TRBD2|TRBV4-3
CASSQGSGRYSYNEQFF
TGCGCCAGCAGCCAGGGCAGCGGGAGGTACTCCTACAATGAGCAGTTCTTC
>.|TRBJ2-7|.|TRBV6-5
CASSYSGDSRYEQYF
TGTGCCAGCAGTTACTCGGGTGACAGCCGCTACGAGCAGTACTTC
>.|TRBJ2-5|.|TRBV4-1
CASTERGTRGETQYF
TGCGCCAGCACGGAAAGGGGGACGCGAGGAGAGACCCAGTACTTC
>.|TRBJ2-1|TRBD2|TRBV5-1
CASSPVPGLAGDYNEQFF
TGCGCCAGCAGCCCCGTCCCGGGACTAGCGGGAGACTACAATGAGCAGTTCTTC
>.|TRBJ2-5|.|TRBV10-1
CASSDRESQETQYF
TGCGCCAGCAGTGACCGGGAGAGTCAAGAGACCCAGTACTTC
>.|TRBJ2-3|TRBD1|TRBV14
CASSSLLGQGITDTQYF
TGTGCCAGCAGCTCCCTCCTGGGACAGGGGATCACAGATACGCAGTATTTT
>.|TRBJ1-2|.|TRBV23-1
CASSRGQHHGYTF
TGCGCCAGCAGTCGTGGACAGCACCATGGCTACACCTTC
>.|TRBJ2-1|.|TRBV7-9
CASILTPASSPSYNEQFF
TGTGCCAGCATCCTCACCCCCGCTAGCTCCCCCTCCTACAATGAGCAGTTCTTC
>.|TRBJ2-3|TRBD2|TRBV29-1
CSVIISGSTDTQYF
TGCAGCGTAATAATTAGCGGGAGCACAGATACGCAGTATTTT
>once|TRBJ1-1|TRBD1|TRBV14
CASSQGTGGNTEAFF
TGTGCCAGCAGCCAAGGGACAGGTGGGAACACTGAAGCTTTCTTT
>.|TRBJ2-7|.|TRBV29-1
CSVGLSYEQYF
TGCAGCGTTGGACTCTCCTACGAGCAGTACTTC
>once|TRBJ2-5|TRBD1|TRBV14
CASSQEDRGRETQYF
TGTGCCAGCAGCCAAGAGGACAGGGGAAGAGAGACCCAGTACTTC
>.|TRBJ2-3|.|TRBV2
CASSEFRGIARRTDTQYF
TGTGCCAGCAGTGAATTCAGGGGTATCGCCCGTCGCACAGATACGCAGTATTTT